Each of the 9 T cell receptor beta chains below was sequenced from the same sample in a study of blood T cell repertoires in COVID-19 (TCRdb year 2020). Libraries were constructed by the immunoSEQ multiplex PCR assay. Held by TCRdb, this immuneACCESS table contains in-frame sequences only and omits some clones. Under half of the omission traces to an unresolved V gene where checked; the cause of the rest is unknown. The sample table shows about 400,000 clones, and roughly 91% are seen once. Of the sample, approximately 4.3% falls within the top ten clones. Sequenced input: peripheral blood. These receptors all come from a woman in her 30s with acute or convalescent COVID-19.

The rearrangement uses TRBV27 and TRBJ2-3; D gene uncertain. CDR3 length equals 12 residues. Trimming shortened V by 5 bases and J by 0 bases, and 3 bases separated the two germline ends. The germline gives CDR1 MNHEY, CDR2 SMNVEV (reference sequence). The CDR3 reads CASSQSTDTQYF. CDR3 DNA sequence: TGTGCCAGCAGTCAGAGCACAGATACGCAGTATTTT.

V is TRBV2 and J is TRBJ1-1; possibly TRBD1 for D (6 bases). Per germline, CDR1 SNHLY and CDR2 FYNNEI. V dropped 7 bases and J dropped 1 base, with 13 bases sitting between them. This CDR3 comprises 14 residues. The DNA for the CDR3 is TGTGCCAGCACCCTGGACAGACCGAACACTGAAGCTTTCTTT. Translating gives CASTLDRPNTEAFF.

The chain has TRBV28 and TRBJ2-5; D is perhaps TRBD2 (6 bases). The germline V gene has CDR1 MDHEN and CDR2 SYDVKM. The length of the CDR3 is 15 residues. V lost 8 bases to trimming and J lost 4 bases, with 20 bases between them. CDR3 region: CASCTRRGGLETQYF. The CDR3 nucleotides read TGTGCCAGCTGTACGCGGCGGGGCGGGTTAGAGACCCAGTACTTC. Full variable domain (outside the CDR3, taken from reference TRBV28 and TRBJ2-5): DVKVTQSSRYLVKRTGEKVFLECVQDMDHENMFWYRQDPGLGLRLIYFSYDVKMKEKGDIPEGYSVSREKKERFSLILESASTNQTSMYLCASCTRRGGLETQYFGPGTRLLVL.

The chain carries TRBV2 and TRBJ2-1; maybe TRBD1 (6 bases). The V end was cut by 3 bases, the J end by 7 bases, with 10 bases between. The germline V gene has CDR1 SNHLY and CDR2 FYNNEI. The CDR3 length is 13 residues. The CDR3 loop is CASSDDRPNEQFF. Written as DNA, the CDR3 is TGTGCCAGCAGTGACGACAGGCCGAATGAGCAGTTCTTC. Full variable domain (missing parts from reference TRBV2 and TRBJ2-1): EPEVTQTPSHQVTQMGQEVILRCVPISNHLYFYWYRQILGQKVEFLVSFYNNEISEKSEIFDDQFSVERPDGSNFTLKIRSTKLEDSAMYFCASSDDRPNEQFFGPGTRLTVL.

This sequence joins TRBV6-1 and TRBJ2-5; D unclear. Per germline, CDR1 MNHNS and CDR2 SASEGT. Trimming removed 0 bases at V and 3 bases at J, with 11 bases between. The CDR3 has 15 amino acids. CDR3 nucleotide sequence: TGTGCCAGCAGTGAAGCTATCCCTGTAAAAGAGACCCAGTACTTC. Translated: CASSEAIPVKETQYF.

To note about this clone: The same CDR3 arises from other DNA sequences in this sample as well. The rearrangement uses TRBV28 and TRBJ2-7; the D is unclear. The CDR3 is 12 residues long. Germline V gene lookup returns CDR1 MDHEN and CDR2 SYDVKM. V dropped 8 bases and J dropped 0 bases, with 8 bases sitting between them. CDR3 coding DNA: TGTGCCAGCGGAGCCCTCTCCTACGAGCAGTACTTC. It is translated as CASGALSYEQYF.

The rearrangement links TRBV9 to TRBJ2-1; TRBD2 agrees at 9 bases. Germline V lookup: CDR1 SGDLS, CDR2 YYNGEE. CDR3 length equals 14 residues. V shed 4 bases and J 7 bases; nucleotides not matched to a gene: 6. CDR3 bases: TGTGCCAGCAGCCCCCGGGCGGGGGGGAATGAGCAGTTCTTC. The encoded protein is CASSPRAGGNEQFF.

This clone has just a few counts. This rearrangement joins TRBV4-2 to TRBJ2-7; D call uncertain. Germline V gives CDR1 LGHNA, CDR2 YNFKEQ. CDR3 length: 15 residues. V shed 2 bases and J shed 1 base, with 12 bases lying between them. CDR3 sequence: CASSQQNSPSYEQYF. CDR3 in DNA: TGTGCCAGCAGCCAACAGAACAGCCCGTCCTACGAGCAGTACTTC.

As concerns this clone: A junction end diverges from the germline sequence, so it may reflect a read error. V is TRBV30 and J is TRBJ1-4, with 10 positions matching TRBD1. The germline V gene has CDR1 GTSNPN and CDR2 SVGIG (reference sequence). This CDR3 comprises 12 residues. CDR3 DNA: TGTGCCTGGAGCGCTGGCCCTGGACAGGGGGATTTT. Protein product: CAWSAGPGQGDF.